One and the same sample provided the 9 T cell receptor beta chains below, sequenced in a study of T cells in Graves' hyperthyroidism and ophthalmopathy. RNA transcripts gave rise to amplified TCR beta CDR3 regions. The study used the HTBI primer set for a first-round RT-PCR of the TCR CDR3. In TCRdb, the multiplex PCR reads were re-called with MiXCR into one record per CDR3 protein. Here the sample spans fewer than 900,000 distinct CDR3 sequences, approximately 19% being singletons. Sequenced: blood. These receptors all come from a woman between 45 and 65 years old with Graves' hyperthyroidism that later progressed to Graves' ophthalmopathy.

This chain joins TRBV5-1 and TRBJ1-4; no reliable D call. This CDR3 is 13 amino acids long. Trimming took 0 bases from V and 8 from J, leaving 8 bases between them. CDR1 SGHRS and CDR2 YFSETQ come from the germline V gene. CDR3: CASSLGVEEKLFF. Here the CDR3 DNA reads TGCGCCAGCAGCTTGGGTGTGGAGGAAAAACTGTTTTTT.

The gene calls are TRBV29-1 and TRBJ2-1, with 9 bases identical to TRBD1. CDR1 SQVTM and CDR2 ANQGSEA come from the germline V gene. V dropped 7 bases and J dropped 4; count of bases not matched to a gene: 8. The CDR3 length is 14 residues. In DNA, the CDR3 is TGCAGCGGTCATATCGGGACAGGGTACAATGAGCAGTTCTTC. It specifies CSGHIGTGYNEQFF.

This clonotype was found many times. The chain links TRBV12-3 or TRBV12-4 to TRBJ1-3; TRBD1 aligns across 7 bases. The CDR3 loop spans 15 amino acids. With 6 bases clipped from V and 2 bases from J, the junction kept 7 bases outside the gene matches. Written as DNA, the CDR3 is TGTGCCAGCAGCCTGGGACAGAATCCTGGAAACACCATATATTTT. Its translation is CASSLGQNPGNTIYF.

This clonotype has a count of ten or more. V gene TRBV6-1 combines with J gene TRBJ1-2; perhaps TRBD1 as D (6 bases). Germline values: CDR1 MNHNS, CDR2 SASEGT. The CDR3 is 12 amino acids. Trimming removed 4 bases at V and 8 bases at J, with 11 bases between. Written as DNA, the CDR3 is TGTGCCAGCAGTGTACAGGGTTTCGGCTACACCTTC. Protein: CASSVQGFGYTF.

This clonotype was seen repeatedly, ten times or more. This sequence joins TRBV5-1 and TRBJ2-3; TRBD2 is a possible D gene (5 bases). The CDR3 spans 15 residues. Germline V gene sequence: CDR1 SGHRS, CDR2 YFSETQ. Trimming removed 1 base from V and 5 bases from J, with 14 bases in between. Here the CDR3 reads CASSLLLQEVDTQYF. CDR3 nucleotide sequence: TGCGCCAGCAGCTTGTTGCTCCAGGAGGTAGATACGCAGTATTTT.

The chain combines TRBV27 with TRBJ1-5; 7 nucleotides agree with TRBD1. Germline CDR1 and CDR2: MNHEY and SMNVEV (reference sequence). The CDR3 is 16 amino acids. The ends lost 6 bases at V and 3 bases at J; junction bases unmatched: 11. DNA for the CDR3: TGTGCCAGCAGCGCAAGTCCGACAGGGAACAATCAGCCCCAGCATTTT. Protein sequence: CASSASPTGNNQPQHF.

This clonotype was recorded many times. V is TRBV27 and J is TRBJ2-1, with 12 positions matching TRBD1. The CDR3 length is 16 residues. V was clipped by 5 bases and J by 4 bases; unmatched bases: 6. Germline assignment: CDR1 MNHEY and CDR2 SMNVEV (reference sequence). In DNA, the CDR3 is TGTGCCAGCAGTCCCGGGACAGGGGGCGGGTACAATGAGCAGTTCTTC. Its protein product is CASSPGTGGGYNEQFF.

There are many counts of this clonotype. The chain carries TRBV3-1 and TRBJ2-1; D possibly matches TRBD1 or TRBD2 (5 bases each). The ends were cut back, 6 bases at V and 7 bases at J, with 19 bases in the middle. Germline CDR1 LGHDT, CDR2 YNNKEL (reference sequence). This CDR3 region has 15 residues. The CDR3 protein is CASRSGQGNGNEQFF. Written as DNA, the CDR3 is TGTGCCAGCAGATCGGGGCAGGGAAATGGAAATGAGCAGTTCTTC.

This clonotype appeared a few times. The chain recombines TRBV5-1 with TRBJ1-2; D call uncertain. Germline loops: CDR1 SGHRS, CDR2 YFSETQ. V shed 3 bases and J shed 3 bases, with 15 bases lying between them. This CDR3 has 15 amino acids. Written as DNA, the CDR3 is TGCGCCAGCAGCTACAAGGAAGGGATTTACTATGGCTACACCTTC. The encoded protein is CASSYKEGIYYGYTF.